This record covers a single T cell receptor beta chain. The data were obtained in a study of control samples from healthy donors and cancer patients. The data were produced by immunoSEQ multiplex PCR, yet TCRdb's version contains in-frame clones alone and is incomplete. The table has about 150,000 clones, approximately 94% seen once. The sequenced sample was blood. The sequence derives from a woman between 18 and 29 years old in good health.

Here the CDR3 reads CGASPLSGFYGGYTF. The CDR3 nucleotides are TGCGGCGCCTCGCCCCTATCAGGGTTTTACGGTGGCTACACCTTC. The V gene is TRBV29-1, the J gene TRBJ1-2; a weak D match, TRBD1 (5 bases). CDR1 is SQVTM, CDR2 ANQGSEA, per germline. CDR3 length: 15 amino acids.